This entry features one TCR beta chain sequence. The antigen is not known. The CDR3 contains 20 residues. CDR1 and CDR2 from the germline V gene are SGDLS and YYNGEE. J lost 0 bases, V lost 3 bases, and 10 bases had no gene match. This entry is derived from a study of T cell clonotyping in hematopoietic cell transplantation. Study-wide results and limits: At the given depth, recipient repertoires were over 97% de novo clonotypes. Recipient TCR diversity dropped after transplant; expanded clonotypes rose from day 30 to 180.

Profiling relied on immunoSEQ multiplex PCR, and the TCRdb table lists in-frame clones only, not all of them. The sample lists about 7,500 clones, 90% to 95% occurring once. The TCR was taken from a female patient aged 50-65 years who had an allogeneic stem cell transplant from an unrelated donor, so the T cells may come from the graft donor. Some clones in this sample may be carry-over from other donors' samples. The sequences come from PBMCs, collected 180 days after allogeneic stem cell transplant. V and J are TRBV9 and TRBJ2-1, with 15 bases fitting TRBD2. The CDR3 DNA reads TGTGCCAGCAGCGGACGGACTAGCGGGAGGGCTGAGAGCTCCTACAATGAGCAGTTCTTC. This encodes CASSGRTSGRAESSYNEQFF.